The rows below give T cell receptor beta chains drawn from one sample of a study of blood T cell repertoires in COVID-19. The repertoire was sequenced with immunoSEQ multiplex PCR; TCRdb's copy has only in-frame clones and lacks some. The sample holds around 150,000 clones; around 78% are singletons and the top ten take 4.5% to 5%. The sample consisted of peripheral blood. All receptors come from a woman of 80 years or more with active or convalescent COVID-19. The CDR3 runs from the conserved cysteine through the conserved F or W. The D gene is left open where the match is weak. Size tells how often a clone was seen (once, few, many) or the class of an expanded clone, and some rows leave it out.

-,TRBJ1-2,-,TRBV7-2,CASSLTRVVSYTF,TGTGCCAGCAGCTTAACCAGGGTTGTATCCTACACCTTC
once,TRBJ2-3,-,TRBV14,CASSPNVGGATQYF,TGTGCCAGCAGCCCCAACGTGGGGGGGGCTACGCAGTATTTT
-,TRBJ1-3,TRBD1,TRBV9,CASSVTGQGSNTIYF,TGTGCCAGCAGCGTAACTGGACAGGGGTCGAACACCATATATTTT
-,TRBJ1-2,TRBD1,TRBV7-6,CASSLAGQGIAGYTF,TGTGCCAGCAGCTTAGCGGGACAGGGGATTGCTGGCTACACCTTC
-,TRBJ2-2,TRBD1,TRBV7-9,CASSLGTGRTGELFF,TGTGCCAGCAGCTTAGGGACAGGGAGGACCGGGGAGCTGTTTTTT
-,TRBJ1-5,TRBD1,TRBV4-1,CASSQERTGAYSNQPQHF,TGCGCCAGCAGCCAAGAACGGACAGGGGCTTATAGCAATCAGCCCCAGCATTTT
-,TRBJ2-1,-,TRBV2,CATTPNRNSNNEQFF,TGTGCCACCACCCCGAACAGGAACAGCAACAATGAGCAGTTCTTC
-,TRBJ1-6,TRBD1,TRBV14,CASNRGNSPLHF,TGTGCCAGCAACAGGGGAAATTCACCCCTCCACTTT
once,TRBJ2-3,TRBD2,TRBV3-1/TRBV3-2,CASSTLTSGVTDTQYF,TGTGCCAGCAGCACATTGACTAGCGGGGTCACAGATACGCAGTATTTT
few,TRBJ2-2,TRBD1,TRBV2,CARGGQGYTGELFF,TGTGCCAGGGGGGGACAGGGTTACACCGGGGAGCTGTTTTTT
-,TRBJ2-7,-,TRBV7-2,CASSRQSGAKYEQYF,TGTGCCAGCAGTCGGCAAAGCGGAGCCAAATACGAGCAGTACTTC
-,TRBJ2-7,-,TRBV2,CARLTGEDRAYEQYF,TGTGCCAGACTTACCGGGGAAGATAGAGCCTACGAGCAGTACTTC
few,TRBJ1-5,TRBD1,TRBV18,CASSSATGASNQPQHF,TGTGCCAGCTCATCCGCCACAGGGGCTAGCAATCAGCCCCAGCATTTT
-,TRBJ1-5,-,TRBV6-5,CASTPGRAVQPQHF,TGTGCCAGCACCCCAGGGAGGGCTGTGCAGCCCCAGCATTTT
-,TRBJ1-5,-,TRBV7-9,CASSSQDQPQHF,TGTGCCAGCAGCTCCCAGGATCAGCCCCAGCATTTT
-,TRBJ1-1,-,TRBV21-1,CASSNRYRIPMNTEAFF,TGTGCCAGCAGCAACAGGTATCGTATCCCCATGAACACTGAAGCTTTCTTT
-,TRBJ2-7,-,TRBV7-9,CASSLVKFNGDEQYF,TGTGCCAGCAGCTTAGTTAAGTTCAACGGGGACGAGCAGTACTTC
-,TRBJ2-5,TRBD1,TRBV25-1,CASSAITGVQETQYF,TGTGCCAGCAGTGCAATCACAGGGGTTCAAGAGACCCAGTACTTC
few,TRBJ1-1,TRBD1,TRBV10-2,CASSELAGGNPEAFF,TGCGCCAGCAGTGAGTTGGCAGGGGGCAATCCTGAAGCTTTCTTT
-,TRBJ2-7,-,TRBV3-1/TRBV3-2,CASSPAGRHAREQYF,TGTGCCAGCAGCCCTGCGGGACGCCACGCCCGCGAGCAGTACTTC
once,TRBJ1-2,-,TRBV30,CARKTTGSYGYTF,TGTGCCCGGAAAACTACCGGCTCCTATGGCTACACCTTC
-,TRBJ1-1,-,TRBV30,CAWNWRGRNTEAFF,TGTGCCTGGAATTGGCGGGGGCGGAACACTGAAGCTTTCTTT
-,TRBJ1-1,TRBD1,TRBV3-1/TRBV3-2,CASSATNRGQAFF,TGTGCCAGCAGCGCTACGAACAGGGGGCAAGCTTTCTTT
few,TRBJ2-4,TRBD2,TRBV3-1/TRBV3-2,CASSLTKTGGLRPAQYF,TGTGCCAGCAGCCTAACAAAGACGGGGGGGTTAAGGCCAGCTCAGTACTTC
few,TRBJ2-3,-,TRBV19,CASSHTGTDTQYF,TGTGCCAGTAGTCACACAGGCACAGATACGCAGTATTTT
-,TRBJ1-4,TRBD1,TRBV7-2,CASSPRPRQGGFEKLFF,TGTGCCAGCAGCCCACGACCCCGACAGGGGGGATTTGAAAAACTGTTTTTT
-,TRBJ1-6,-,TRBV4-3,CASSRGDRSSPLHF,TGCGCCAGCAGCCGGGGGGATCGGTCTTCACCCCTCCACTTT
once,TRBJ2-7,-,TRBV5-4,CASSLQGLNRYEQYF,TGTGCCAGCAGCTTACAGGGCCTCAATAGGTACGAGCAGTACTTC
-,TRBJ2-1,TRBD1,TRBV9,CASSIGTGSYNEQFF,TGTGCCAGCAGCATCGGGACAGGGTCCTACAATGAGCAGTTCTTC
-,TRBJ1-5,-,TRBV6-5,CASSLSRNSNQPQHF,TGTGCCAGCAGTTTGTCCAGAAATAGCAATCAGCCCCAGCATTTT
-,TRBJ1-5,TRBD1,TRBV30,CAWKTDRDNQPQHF,TGTGCCTGGAAAACGGACAGGGACAATCAGCCCCAGCATTTT
-,TRBJ1-4,TRBD1,TRBV5-6,CASSPRGDTNEKLFF,TGTGCCAGCAGCCCCAGGGGGGATACTAATGAAAAACTGTTTTTT
-,TRBJ1-2,TRBD1,TRBV18,CASSPRTGFGYTF,TGTGCCAGCTCACCTAGGACAGGATTTGGCTACACCTTC
few,TRBJ1-2,TRBD1,TRBV13,CASSSIKQGAYGYTF,TGTGCCAGCAGTTCGATCAAACAGGGGGCGTATGGCTACACCTTC
-,TRBJ2-2,-,TRBV2,CASGQPNTGELFF,TGTGCCAGCGGACAGCCTAACACCGGGGAGCTGTTTTTT
-,TRBJ2-4,-,TRBV6-5,CASSYGSGIAKNIQYF,TGTGCCAGCAGTTACGGGTCAGGGATAGCCAAAAACATTCAGTACTTC
-,TRBJ1-5,-,TRBV2,CASRGTQSNQPQHF,TGTGCCAGCAGGGGGACACAAAGCAATCAGCCCCAGCATTTT
-,TRBJ1-3,-,TRBV5-6,CASSLVGARAGNTIYF,TGTGCCAGCAGCTTGGTGGGGGCCAGGGCTGGAAACACCATATATTTT
-,TRBJ1-1,TRBD1,TRBV30,CARKRLGQMMNTEAFF,TGTGCCCGAAAACGACTGGGACAGATGATGAACACTGAAGCTTTCTTT
once,TRBJ2-1,TRBD1,TRBV13,CASSLGGVGTGVYNEQFF,TGTGCCAGCAGCTTAGGGGGTGTAGGGACAGGGGTCTACAATGAGCAGTTCTTC
-,TRBJ2-7,TRBD1,TRBV4-3,CASSQGTGPYEQYF,TGCGCCAGCAGCCAAGGGACAGGACCCTACGAGCAGTACTTC
-,TRBJ1-2,TRBD1,TRBV28,CASSRYRGLTGGYTF,TGTGCCAGCAGTCGGTACAGGGGGTTAACAGGTGGCTACACCTTC
-,TRBJ2-3,-,TRBV7-2,CASSLALSLALTSTDTQYF,TGTGCCAGCAGCTTAGCGCTTTCGCTAGCTCTCACTAGCACAGATACGCAGTATTTT
-,TRBJ1-3,-,TRBV7-9,CASSPGQSSSGNTIYF,TGTGCCAGCAGCCCCGGACAGTCCTCCTCTGGAAACACCATATATTTT
-,TRBJ2-2,-,TRBV5-4,CASSHKDRNTGELFF,TGTGCCAGCAGCCACAAGGACAGGAACACCGGGGAGCTGTTTTTT
once,TRBJ1-2,TRBD1,TRBV19,CASSTRQGLRSGYTF,TGTGCCAGTAGTACCAGACAGGGACTGAGGAGCGGCTACACCTTC
-,TRBJ1-4,-,TRBV27,CASSLARSERPNEKLFF,TGTGCCAGCAGTTTGGCCAGATCTGAGCGGCCTAATGAAAAACTGTTTTTT
-,TRBJ2-3,TRBD1,TRBV6-6,CASSGRGSTDTQYF,TGTGCCAGCAGTGGCAGGGGGAGCACAGATACGCAGTATTTT
-,TRBJ1-2,-,TRBV28,CASSPTGSNNYGYTF,TGTGCCAGCAGTCCTACAGGGTCCAACAACTATGGCTACACCTTC
few,TRBJ1-6,-,TRBV5-4,CASSFGGASAPLHF,TGTGCCAGCAGCTTTGGCGGGGCTTCAGCACCCCTCCACTTT
-,TRBJ2-1,-,TRBV20-1,CSASGETSSYNEQFF,TGCAGTGCTAGTGGGGAGACTAGCTCCTACAATGAGCAGTTCTTC
-,TRBJ2-7,TRBD1,TRBV9,CASSVRDRGAYEQYF,TGTGCCAGCAGCGTCCGGGACAGGGGGGCCTACGAGCAGTACTTC
-,TRBJ2-1,-,TRBV2,CASSVGTFGNEQFF,TGTGCCAGCAGTGTCGGGACTTTCGGCAATGAGCAGTTCTTC
-,TRBJ1-2,TRBD1,TRBV5-1,CASSLGQGVAFYGYTF,TGCGCCAGCAGCTTGGGACAGGGGGTCGCCTTTTATGGCTACACCTTC
-,TRBJ1-3,-,TRBV18,CASSPQGFEYTIYF,TGTGCCAGCTCACCGCAGGGGTTTGAATACACCATATATTTT